This entry describes one T cell receptor beta chain. Assay: immunoSEQ multiplex PCR; the TCRdb copy retains only in-frame clones and omits some. The sample yields about 50,000 clones, 86% seen once. The data originate from a study of blood T cell repertoires in COVID-19. Study background: Acute-phase and convalescent COVID-19 samples originated in the United States, Italy and Spain.

This CDR3 spans 15 amino acids. Trimming shortened V by 3 bases and J by 7 bases, and 16 bases separated the two germline ends. Germline assignment: CDR1 SNHLY and CDR2 FYNNEI. The receptor was isolated from a woman aged 55-75 years with acute or convalescent COVID-19. The genes are TRBV2 and TRBJ1-5, with D possibly TRBD1 on 6 matching bases. Sequencing was performed on peripheral blood. Written as DNA, the CDR3 is TGTGCCAGCAGTGAGTCAGCAGGGGTGAAACAGCCCCAGCATTTT. It yields the protein CASSESAGVKQPQHF.